The T cell receptor beta chain under discussion was sequenced for a study of blood T cell repertoires in COVID-19. Study at large: Donors in the United States, Italy and Spain gave samples during acute or convalescent COVID-19. PBMCs, B-cell-depleted T cells, or T cells provided the cDNA or gDNA that made up the material.

The V segment lost 1 base and the J segment 5 bases; nucleotides outside the gene matches: 3. The germline gives CDR1 SGHAT, CDR2 FQNNGV. This CDR3 is built from 14 residues. Per the authors' pipeline: Researchers report that nucleated cell counts were estimated from reference gene primer amplification. Assay: immunoSEQ multiplex PCR; the TCRdb copy retains only in-frame clones and omits some. V and J calls and clone size follow that table, whereas D and trimming were derived from the DNA. The sample consists of some 350,000 clones, around four fifths of them appearing once. This receptor was identified in a man aged 25 to 40 with active or convalescent COVID-19. V usage is TRBV11-2 and J usage is TRBJ2-3; 7 bases line up with TRBD2. The source material was peripheral blood. CDR3 in amino acids: CASSLVAGKDTQYF. CDR3 DNA sequence: TGTGCCAGCAGCTTAGTAGCGGGCAAAGATACGCAGTATTTT.